This TCR beta chain was captured in a study of control samples from healthy donors and cancer patients. Assay used: immunoSEQ multiplex PCR; TCRdb lists only in-frame clones, some missing. Counted here are about 15,000 clones, approximately 80% occurring once; the ten biggest clones make up about a sixth. CDR1 is WNHNN and CDR2 is SYGVQD in the germline V gene (reference sequence). CDR3 length equals 13 residues. V dropped 5 bases and J dropped 7 bases, with 12 bases sitting between them. The rearrangement links TRBV10-1 to TRBJ1-3, with D perhaps matching TRBD1 (6 bases). Sequenced input: formalin-fixed, paraffin-embedded tissue. This TCR derives from a female donor with lung cancer. CDR3 nucleotide sequence: TGCGCCAGCAGTAAAGACAGGCCCAACACCATATATTTT. This sequence encodes CASSKDRPNTIYF.